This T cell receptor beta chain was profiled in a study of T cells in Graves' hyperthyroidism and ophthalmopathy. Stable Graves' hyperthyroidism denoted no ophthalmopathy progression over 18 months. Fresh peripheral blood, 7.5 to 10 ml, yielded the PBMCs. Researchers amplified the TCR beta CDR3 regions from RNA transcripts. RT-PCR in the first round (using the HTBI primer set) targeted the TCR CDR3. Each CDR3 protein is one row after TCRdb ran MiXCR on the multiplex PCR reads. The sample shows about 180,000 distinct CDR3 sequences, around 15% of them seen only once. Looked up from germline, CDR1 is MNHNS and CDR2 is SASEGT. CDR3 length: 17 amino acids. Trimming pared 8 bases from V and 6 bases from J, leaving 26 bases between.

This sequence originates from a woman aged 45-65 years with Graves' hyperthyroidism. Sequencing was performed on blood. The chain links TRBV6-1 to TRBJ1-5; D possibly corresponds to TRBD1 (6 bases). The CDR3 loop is CASQKVVGGGIRQPQHF. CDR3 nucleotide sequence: TGTGCCAGCCAGAAAGTAGTGGGCGGGGGCATTCGTCAGCCCCAGCATTTT.